This T cell receptor (beta chain) is from a study of cytomegalovirus exposure and HLA in healthy donors. Study-wide results and limits: According to reports, the classifier identified cytomegalovirus status with high specificity and sensitivity.

This clone was counted only a few times. Its antigen is undetermined. Germline CDR1 SGHDT, CDR2 YYEEEE. This CDR3 is built from 14 residues. V was pared by 0 bases and J by 8 bases, with 9 bases between. The PCR ran on 60 Vbeta and 13 Jbeta primers. Method: immunoSEQ multiplex PCR; TCRdb's copy keeps in-frame clones and lacks some. The sample yields 100,000 to 150,000 clones, roughly 82% seen once. This TCR was sampled from a male donor in good health and CMV-seropositive. The sequencing input was PBMCs. This sequence joins TRBV5-6 and TRBJ1-6; D might be TRBD1 (5 bases). In DNA form, the CDR3 reads TGTGCCAGCAGCTTGGTTGGGGCGGATTCACCCCTCCACTTT. Encoded protein: CASSLVGADSPLHF.